The entry that follows covers one TCR beta chain sequence. Participant age was roughly 18 to 90 years, and participants resided in 24 US areas. This record comes from a study of blood T cell repertoires in COVID-19. Per the germline V gene, CDR1 is MDHEN and CDR2 is SYDVKM. This CDR3 is 17 amino acids long. The V and J ends lost 4 bases and 4 bases, in that order; junction bases with no gene match: 11. Assay used: immunoSEQ multiplex PCR; TCRdb lists only in-frame clones, some missing. The sample consists of about 180,000 clones, about 84% of them appearing once. The material sequenced was PBMCs or T cells enriched from blood (not recorded which). The clonotype was recovered from a woman in her twenties or thirties who had recovered from COVID-19. The chain is built from TRBV28 and TRBJ2-1, with 9 positions matching TRBD2. CDR3 sequence: CASSSRLTREGYNEQFF. For the CDR3, the DNA is TGTGCCAGCAGTTCCCGTTTGACGCGGGAGGGATACAATGAGCAGTTCTTC.